This is a list of T cell receptor beta chains from one sample in a study of T-cell reconstitution after alpha-beta-depleted transplantation in children. TCRdb reprocessed the PCR reads via MiXCR and lists one record per CDR3 protein. The table has 450,000 to 500,000 distinct CDR3 sequences, approximately 13% seen once. This specimen consisted of PBMCs from the stem cell graft donor, obtained from the stem cell graft. The origin of the receptors is a human donor who donated a stem cell graft to a child with combined immunodeficiency. The CDR3 runs from the conserved cysteine through the conserved F or W. A D gene is named only where the DNA matches it firmly. Part of the rows lack a size; the others show once, few, many or a class for expanded clones.

J gene	V gene	clone size	D gene	CDR3 protein	CDR3 DNA
TRBJ2-1	TRBV5-1	once	NA	CASSKDPLPGQGQRMGYNEQFF	TGCGCCAGCAGTAAGGACCCCCTACCGGGACAAGGGCAAAGAATGGGCTACAATGAGCAGTTCTTC
TRBJ1-2	TRBV20-1	few	NA	CSARDSGANYGYTF	TGCAGTGCTAGAGATTCAGGGGCTAACTATGGCTACACCTTC
TRBJ2-1	TRBV10-3	few	TRBD2	CAIRAGLAGHNEQFF	TGTGCCATCAGAGCAGGACTAGCGGGACACAATGAGCAGTTCTTC
TRBJ2-1	TRBV6-1	NA	NA	CASSVDRQTYNEQFF	TGTGCCAGCAGTGTCGATCGACAGACGTACAATGAGCAGTTCTTC
TRBJ2-3	TRBV7-7	many	NA	CASSPNLRDTQYF	TGTGCTAGCAGCCCCAACCTGAGAGATACGCAGTATTTT
TRBJ2-3	TRBV11-1	NA	TRBD2	CASSSYLGGWSSTQYF	TGTGCCAGCAGCTCCTACCTGGGAGGGTGGTCCTCTACGCAGTATTTT
TRBJ1-6	TRBV6-2/TRBV6-3	few	NA	CASSGDRTPYNSPLHF	TGTGCCAGCAGTGGGGACCGGACACCTTATAATTCACCCCTCCACTTT
TRBJ2-1	TRBV9	few	TRBD2	CASSSRTSGSGRDEQFF	TGTGCCAGCAGCTCCCGGACTAGCGGGAGCGGTAGGGATGAGCAGTTCTTC
TRBJ2-7	TRBV7-8	few	TRBD2	CASSFGGGAVDEQYF	TGTGCCAGCAGTTTCGGCGGGGGGGCCGTAGACGAGCAGTACTTC
TRBJ2-3	TRBV7-9	NA	TRBD1	CASRDGTETQYF	TGTGCCAGCAGGGATGGGACAGAGACGCAGTATTTT
TRBJ2-2	TRBV4-3	many	TRBD2	CASSQGLAGAGSGELFF	TGCGCCAGCAGCCAGGGACTAGCGGGAGCGGGGTCCGGGGAGCTGTTTTTT
TRBJ2-7	TRBV5-1	many	NA	CASSLGAYEQYF	TGCGCCAGCAGCTTGGGGGCCTACGAGCAGTACTTC
TRBJ2-7	TRBV29-1	few	TRBD2	CSVEAGGNPTYEQYF	TGCAGCGTTGAAGCGGGGGGAAACCCTACCTACGAGCAGTACTTC
TRBJ2-2	TRBV5-1	NA	TRBD2	CASSLIAGPLKDWTGELFF	TGCGCCAGCAGCTTGATAGCGGGACCGCTCAAGGATTGGACCGGGGAGCTGTTTTTT
TRBJ2-1	TRBV9	many	TRBD1	CASTQDRAPYNEQFF	TGTGCCAGCACCCAAGACAGGGCGCCCTACAATGAGCAGTTCTTC
TRBJ2-1	TRBV11-1	NA	TRBD2	CASSSSFGSGRNNEQFF	TGTGCCAGCAGCTCCTCTTTTGGTAGCGGGAGAAACAATGAGCAGTTCTTC